Reported below is one T cell receptor beta chain. The data originate from a study of blood T cell repertoires in COVID-19. Study background: The United States, Italy and Spain supplied acute and convalescent COVID-19 samples.

Per the original data handling: The assay estimated nucleated cells by amplifying reference gene primers. Generated by immunoSEQ multiplex PCR, the TCRdb table keeps only in-frame clones and is missing some. For V, J and clone size, that table is used; D and trimming come from the DNA. The data show 180,000 or so clones, around 87% seen once. Trimming cost V 6 bases and J 7 bases; bases outside gene matches: 5. Looked up from germline, CDR1 is MDHEN and CDR2 is SYDVKM. The CDR3 is made up of 14 amino acids. The source of this sequence is a man aged 40-55 years with active or convalescent COVID-19. The gene calls are TRBV28 and TRBJ1-6, with 8 positions matching TRBD1. The sequenced sample was peripheral blood. DNA of the CDR3: TGTGCCAGCAGGCTCGGACAGGGCAATTCACCCCTCCACTTT. Translation gives CASRLGQGNSPLHF.